This record looks at one TCR beta chain sequence and its context. The CDR3 is 14 amino acids. Unmatched junction bases numbered 2, after V lost 4 bases and J lost 1 base. Germline CDR1 is KGHSH and CDR2 is LQKENI. This entry is derived from a study of control samples from healthy donors and cancer patients. TCRdb's copy holds only in-frame clones and misses some; the assay was immunoSEQ multiplex PCR. The sample has about 130,000 clones; about 90% are singletons. The sequence was obtained from a man aged 18 to 30 in good health. The sample was blood. The chain carries TRBV18 and TRBJ1-1, with TRBD1 matching 8 bases. This CDR3 is CASSLGQENTEAFF. The CDR3 bases are TGTGCCAGCTCACTGGGACAGGAGAACACTGAAGCTTTCTTT.